A selection of T cell receptor beta chains follows, all from one sample in a study of immune cell composition in non-small cell lung cancer. The assay was immunoSEQ multiplex PCR, and TCRdb's table has in-frame clones only and misses some. The sample lists about 6,800 clones; 84% were seen once. Sequenced: non-adjacent lung tissue. The source is a human donor with non-small cell lung cancer. Each CDR3 is given without its conserved first and last residue. Each record gives: V gene, D gene, J gene, CDR3 protein. A D gene is named only where the DNA matches it firmly.

v_gene: TRBV5-6
d_gene: TRBD2
j_gene: TRBJ2-7
CDR3aa: ASIRWGGSEQY

v_gene: TRBV28
d_gene: .
j_gene: TRBJ1-1
CDR3aa: AIDTGPSTEAF

v_gene: TRBV7-8
d_gene: .
j_gene: TRBJ2-1
CDR3aa: ASSSKITPGVGEQF

v_gene: TRBV28
d_gene: TRBD2
j_gene: TRBJ2-3
CDR3aa: ASSLRSGGASTDTQY

v_gene: TRBV13
d_gene: .
j_gene: TRBJ2-2
CDR3aa: ASSRGGYTGELF

v_gene: TRBV2
d_gene: .
j_gene: TRBJ1-5
CDR3aa: ASKANSNQPQH

v_gene: TRBV6-5
d_gene: .
j_gene: TRBJ2-2
CDR3aa: ASSRTDTGELF

v_gene: TRBV9
d_gene: .
j_gene: TRBJ1-4
CDR3aa: ASSVGGDQNEKLF

v_gene: TRBV4-3
d_gene: TRBD2
j_gene: TRBJ2-5
CDR3aa: ASSQDRAGGFLETQY

v_gene: TRBV29-1
d_gene: .
j_gene: TRBJ1-2
CDR3aa: SVEGADYGYT

v_gene: TRBV11-1
d_gene: TRBD1
j_gene: TRBJ1-2
CDR3aa: ASSLKGAYGYT

v_gene: TRBV7-8
d_gene: TRBD1
j_gene: TRBJ2-1
CDR3aa: ASSSTGTGGYNEQF

v_gene: TRBV28
d_gene: .
j_gene: TRBJ2-7
CDR3aa: ASSLKGLTFYEQY

v_gene: TRBV5-5
d_gene: .
j_gene: TRBJ1-5
CDR3aa: ASSGTQGLGNQPQH

v_gene: TRBV13
d_gene: TRBD2
j_gene: TRBJ2-3
CDR3aa: ASSAGTTQNTQY

v_gene: TRBV6-1
d_gene: .
j_gene: TRBJ2-2
CDR3aa: ASSKEQGRTGELF

v_gene: TRBV28
d_gene: TRBD1
j_gene: TRBJ1-4
CDR3aa: ASSAPGQPGVLF

v_gene: TRBV7-2
d_gene: TRBD1
j_gene: TRBJ1-1
CDR3aa: ASSLEGTANTEAF

v_gene: TRBV11-3
d_gene: .
j_gene: TRBJ1-5
CDR3aa: ASSPLMGSGQPQH

v_gene: TRBV9
d_gene: .
j_gene: TRBJ1-2
CDR3aa: ASSGGDGGYT

v_gene: TRBV7-2
d_gene: .
j_gene: TRBJ2-5
CDR3aa: ASSRGTGRETQY